Following are 24 T cell receptor beta chains from one sample sequenced in a study of CD8 T cells in ankylosing spondylitis. TCRdb redid the calling of the 5' RACE reads with MiXCR, one entry per CDR3 protein. The sample contains around 330,000 distinct CDR3 sequences, around 10% of which appear only once. Sample: blood, either unsorted or a sorted T cell fraction (not recorded which). The source is a female donor with ankylosing spondylitis or in good health (not recorded which).

This clonotype occurred many times. V usage is TRBV20-1 and J usage is TRBJ2-5; either TRBD1 or TRBD2 may fit D (6 bases each). CDR1 is DFQATT, CDR2 SNEGSKA, per germline (reference sequence). V was clipped by 5 bases and J by 2 bases, with 18 bases between them. CDR3 size: 15 residues. CDR3 sequence reads: CSAPLTGRRQETQYF. CDR3 DNA sequence: TGCAGTGCTCCCCTAACAGGGAGGAGGCAAGAGACCCAGTACTTC.

This chain uses TRBV28 with TRBJ2-6, with TRBD1 matching over 8 bases. Germline assignment: CDR1 MDHEN and CDR2 SYDVKM. The CDR3 sequence is 18 residues long. V gave up 5 bases and J gave up 0 bases; unmatched junction bases: 9. The CDR3 loop is CASSPRTGKSSGANVLTF. The CDR3 bases are TGTGCCAGCAGTCCCCGGACAGGGAAGAGCTCTGGGGCCAACGTCCTGACTTTC.

This clonotype came up many times. The chain employs TRBV27 and TRBJ1-2; TRBD1 might be the D (6 bases). This CDR3 is built from 14 residues. V was trimmed by 5 bases and J by 4 bases, leaving 14 bases between them. Looked up from germline, CDR1 is MNHEY and CDR2 is SMNVEV (reference sequence). The CDR3 nucleotides are TGTGCCAGCAGTACAGGGCGCAAGGGCTATGGCTACACCTTC. This encodes CASSTGRKGYGYTF.

The V call is TRBV5-1, the J call TRBJ2-2; D is undetermined. The V gene lost 4 bases and the J gene lost 3 bases, with 7 bases spanning the gap. Germline V gives CDR1 SGHRS, CDR2 YFSETQ. This CDR3 contains 13 residues. Written as DNA, the CDR3 is TGCGCCAGCAGCCCAGGAGACACCGGGGAGCTGTTTTTT. It encodes CASSPGDTGELFF.

The chain joins TRBV7-2 to TRBJ2-7; 11 nucleotides agree with TRBD2. The CDR3 has 15 amino acids. In germline, CDR1 is SGHTA, CDR2 FQGNSA. V was clipped by 9 bases and J by 5 bases; unmatched bases: 12. CDR3 amino acids: CASTVGASGRNEQYF. Written as DNA, the CDR3 is TGTGCCAGTACGGTTGGGGCTAGCGGGAGGAACGAGCAGTACTTC. Based on the CDR3 plus reference TRBV7-2 and TRBJ2-7, the full variable domain is GAGVSQSPSNKVTEKGKDVELRCDPISGHTALYWYRQSLGQGLEFLIYFQGNSAPDKSGLPSDRFSAERTGGSVSTLTIQRTQQEDSAVYLCASTVGASGRNEQYFGPGTRLTVT.

This clonotype was observed many times. The chain joins TRBV20-1 to TRBJ2-7; maybe TRBD2 (6 bases). Trimming took 3 bases from V and 3 from J, leaving 18 bases between them. Germline V gene lookup returns CDR1 DFQATT and CDR2 SNEGSKA (reference sequence). This CDR3 contains 15 residues. As DNA, the CDR3 is TGCAGTGCTAGGGGGGTCGGGAGACCCCTCTACGAGCAGTACTTC. It encodes CSARGVGRPLYEQYF.

The chain links TRBV30 to TRBJ2-5, with D unclear. Germline lookup yields CDR1 GTSNPN and CDR2 SVGIG (reference sequence). This CDR3 comprises 14 residues. Trimming cost V 0 bases and J 1 base, with 9 bases left between them. CDR3 sequence (DNA): TGTGCCTGGAGTGTATGGGGAAGCCAAGAGACCCAGTACTTC. Protein product: CAWSVWGSQETQYF.

This clonotype was picked up many times. The chain carries TRBV5-1 and TRBJ1-1; no firm D call. Per the germline V gene, CDR1 is SGHRS and CDR2 is YFSETQ. This CDR3 spans 16 amino acids. V lost 4 bases and J 0 bases, leaving 16 bases between the germline ends. CDR3 coding DNA: TGCGCCAGCAGCGTGGGTGCAGGCCAGATGAACACTGAAGCTTTCTTT. This sequence encodes CASSVGAGQMNTEAFF. Full variable domain (remainder filled in from reference TRBV5-1 and TRBJ1-1): KAGVTQTPRYLIKTRGQQVTLSCSPISGHRSVSWYQQTPGQGLQFLFEYFSETQRNKGNFPGRFSGRQFSNSRSEMNVSTLELGDSALYLCASSVGAGQMNTEAFFGQGTRLTVV.

Points on this clonotype: A single base separates this from a much larger clone, so it may be a read error. The rearrangement uses TRBV10-2 and TRBJ1-1; D is uncertain. The V end was cut by 2 bases, the J end by 4 bases, with 8 bases between. CDR3 length equals 13 residues. Germline-derived CDR1 and CDR2 are WSHSY and SAAADI. CDR3 DNA sequence: TGCGCCAGCAGTGAGGGAGGGAGCACTGAAGCTTTCTTT. The encoded protein is CASSEGGSTEAFF.

This clonotype came up a few times. The rearrangement uses TRBV24-1 and TRBJ2-1, with D possibly being TRBD2 (5 bases). The CDR3 runs 13 residues. Trimming removed 6 bases from V and 7 bases from J, with 12 bases in between. The germline gives CDR1 KGHDR, CDR2 SFDVKD. In nucleotides, the CDR3 is TGTGCCACCAGTCTAGCCTCCGTTAATGAGCAGTTCTTC. Its translation: CATSLASVNEQFF.

This chain links TRBV5-1 with TRBJ2-6; D is unresolved. The ends were cut back, 5 bases at V and 0 bases at J, with 9 bases in the middle. The germline gives CDR1 SGHRS, CDR2 YFSETQ. This CDR3 comprises 15 residues. The CDR3 nucleotides are TGCGCCAGCAGTTTGACACCCTCTGGGGCCAACGTCCTGACTTTC. Translated, it gives CASSLTPSGANVLTF.

At least ten counts were recorded for this clonotype. The chain couples TRBV7-7 to TRBJ2-3; 7 bases line up with TRBD2. The CDR3 has 17 residues. The trim removed 5 bases at V and 5 bases at J, leaving 16 bases unmatched. Germline assignment: CDR1 SSHAT and CDR2 FNYEAQ (reference sequence). Here the CDR3 DNA reads TGTGCCAGCAGCCTTAACTTGGGGGGAGGGCCTCAAGATACGCAGTATTTT. Translated: CASSLNLGGGPQDTQYF.

Many counts were recorded for this clonotype. CDR3 in amino acids: CASSLGEGGNTIYF. The CDR3 nucleotides read TGCGCCAGCAGCTTGGGGGAAGGTGGAAACACCATATATTTT. The chain links TRBV5-1 to TRBJ1-3; unclear D gene. CDR1 is SGHRS, CDR2 YFSETQ, per germline. The V gene lost 0 bases and the J gene lost 3 bases, with 7 bases spanning the gap. CDR3 length: 14 amino acids. Supplemented by reference TRBV5-1 and TRBJ1-3, the full variable domain reads KAGVTQTPRYLIKTRGQQVTLSCSPISGHRSVSWYQQTPGQGLQFLFEYFSETQRNKGNFPGRFSGRQFSNSRSEMNVSTLELGDSALYLCASSLGEGGNTIYFGEGSWLTVV.

This clonotype was seen at least ten times. The genes are TRBV7-2 and TRBJ1-4; no clear D. V lost 4 bases and J lost 3, with 15 bases in between. Germline CDR1 SGHTA, CDR2 FQGNSA. CDR3 length: 16 amino acids. The DNA for the CDR3 is TGTGCCAGCAGCTCGGGCGGCCGGGTCTCTAATGAAAAACTGTTTTTT. This encodes CASSSGGRVSNEKLFF.

Details on this clonotype: The conserved closing phenylalanine or tryptophan is absent in this CDR3, likely reflecting a read error. The genes are TRBV5-1 and TRBJ1-2; D is perhaps TRBD1 (5 bases). Trimming cost V 3 bases and J 0 bases, with 12 bases left between them. The V gene's germline CDR1 is SGHRS and CDR2 YFSETQ. The CDR3 has 15 amino acids. Here the CDR3 reads CASSSGATANYGYTS. CDR3 DNA: TGCGCCAGCAGCTCCGGGGCCACGGCTAACTATGGCTACACCTCC.

This clonotype was found many times. The chain couples TRBV12-3 or TRBV12-4 to TRBJ2-5; D call uncertain. The CDR3 is 15 amino acids. The V end was cut by 2 bases, the J end by 0 bases, with 10 bases between. CDR3 loop: CASSLRTGNQETQYF. CDR3 coding DNA: TGTGCCAGCAGTTTACGAACGGGCAACCAAGAGACCCAGTACTTC.

This clonotype was seen ten or more times. The J gene is TRBJ1-5, the V gene TRBV18; a possible D gene is TRBD1 (5 bases). Germline loops: CDR1 KGHSH, CDR2 LQKENI. V was cut by 1 base and J by 9 bases, with 10 bases left in between. The CDR3 covers 13 residues. CDR3: CASSPLQEGPQHF. CDR3 bases: TGTGCCAGCTCACCACTACAGGAGGGGCCCCAGCATTTT. The variable domain in full, completed from reference TRBV18 and TRBJ1-5, reads NAGVMQNPRHLVRRRGQEARLRCSPMKGHSHVYWYRQLPEEGLKFMVYLQKENIIDESGMPKERFSAEFPKEGPSILRIQQVVRGDSAAYFCASSPLQEGPQHFGDGTRLSIL.

This clonotype was counted ten times or more. The V call is TRBV5-1, the J call TRBJ2-1; D uncertain. This CDR3 region has 14 residues. The V end was cut by 0 bases, the J end by 6 bases, with 10 bases between. CDR1 SGHRS and CDR2 YFSETQ come from the germline V gene. The CDR3 reads CASSLDGIPNEQFF. The CDR3 coding sequence is TGCGCCAGCAGCTTGGACGGAATCCCCAATGAGCAGTTCTTC.

This clonotype was observed a few times. CDR3 sequence: CASRALAESSYNEQFF. The CDR3 DNA follows: TGTGCCAGCAGAGCACTAGCGGAGAGCTCCTACAATGAGCAGTTCTTC. The chain couples TRBV5-6 to TRBJ2-1; 8 bases map to TRBD2. The germline CDR1 and CDR2 sequences are SGHDT and YYEEEE. The CDR3 consists of 16 residues. Unmatched junction bases numbered 7, after V lost 5 bases and J lost 0 bases. Full variable domain (rest looked up from reference TRBV5-6 and TRBJ2-1): DAGVTQSPTHLIKTRGQQVTLRCSPKSGHDTVSWYQQALGQGPQFIFQYYEEEERQRGNFPDRFSGHQFPNYSSELNVNALLLGDSALYLCASRALAESSYNEQFFGPGTRLTVL.

This clonotype was counted a few times. The rearrangement joins TRBV6-5 to TRBJ2-2; 8 bases agree with TRBD2. Germline-derived CDR1 and CDR2 are MNHEY and SVGAGI. V was pared by 2 bases and J by 1 base, with 0 bases of the junction left unmatched. CDR3 length equals 15 residues. CDR3 protein: CASSYAGGNTGELFF. The CDR3 nucleotides read TGTGCCAGCAGTTACGCGGGGGGGAACACCGGGGAGCTGTTTTTT.

This clonotype turned up a few times. This chain links TRBV12-3 or TRBV12-4 with TRBJ2-3; 7 bases are shared with TRBD1. Trimming at V came to 6 bases and at J to 5 bases, leaving 5 bases not matched to a gene. The CDR3 is 13 residues long. The CDR3 DNA follows: TGTGCCAGCAGGGCGACAGGGCAAGATACGCAGTATTTT. Translation gives CASRATGQDTQYF.

This clonotype was observed at least ten times. The V gene is TRBV29-1, the J gene TRBJ2-3; D is possibly TRBD2 (6 bases). CDR1 and CDR2 (germline): SQVTM, ANQGSEA. This CDR3 is built from 12 residues. V was clipped by 3 bases and J by 4 bases, with 8 bases between them. The CDR3 protein is CSVDTGADTQYF. CDR3 bases: TGCAGCGTTGATACGGGGGCAGATACGCAGTATTTT.

This clonotype was counted at least ten times. The V gene is TRBV5-1, the J gene TRBJ2-3; D might be TRBD2 (6 bases). The CDR3 sequence is 16 residues long. The germline gives CDR1 SGHRS, CDR2 YFSETQ. Trimming removed 0 bases at V and 3 bases at J, with 14 bases between. The CDR3 here is CASSLGAGSLTDTQYF. In DNA, the CDR3 is TGCGCCAGCAGCTTGGGGGCGGGGTCCCTAACAGATACGCAGTATTTT.

This clonotype was seen repeatedly, ten times or more. CDR3 in DNA: TGCAGTGCTACCGGTCCTCTAGCGAGGATCTACAATGAGCAGTTCTTC. The encoded protein is CSATGPLARIYNEQFF. This rearrangement joins TRBV20-1 to TRBJ2-1; the D gene is possibly TRBD2 (6 bases). In germline, CDR1 is DFQATT, CDR2 SNEGSKA (reference sequence). This CDR3 is built from 16 residues. The V and J ends lost 4 bases and 3 bases respectively, with 19 bases between them.